This T cell receptor (beta chain) comes out of a study of blood T cells in healthy people across ages. Whole-study results and caveats: Donor CMV infection status was unknown, possibly confounding age-related changes in expanded clonotypes.

CDR3 size: 14 residues. Germline V gene lookup returns CDR1 DFQATT and CDR2 SNEGSKA (reference sequence). V dropped 1 base and J dropped 4 bases, with 13 bases sitting between them. Then a second PCR, running about 7 to 11 cycles, was carried out with a sample-barcoded 5' primer and a J-beta primer mix. CDR3-containing paired-end reads numbered at least 2.5 million in each sample. Each CDR3 protein gets one entry after TCRdb re-called the 5' RACE reads with MiXCR. The sample has some 750,000 distinct CDR3 sequences; 22% are singletons. Comment on this clonotype: The antigen is not known.

The gene calls are TRBV20-1 and TRBJ1-2; no clear D gene. This receptor was obtained from an older man in good health. The sample was blood. The CDR3 DNA reads TGCAGTGCTAGAGCCCCCGTGGCTCCCTATGGCTACACCTTC. This codes for CSARAPVAPYGYTF.